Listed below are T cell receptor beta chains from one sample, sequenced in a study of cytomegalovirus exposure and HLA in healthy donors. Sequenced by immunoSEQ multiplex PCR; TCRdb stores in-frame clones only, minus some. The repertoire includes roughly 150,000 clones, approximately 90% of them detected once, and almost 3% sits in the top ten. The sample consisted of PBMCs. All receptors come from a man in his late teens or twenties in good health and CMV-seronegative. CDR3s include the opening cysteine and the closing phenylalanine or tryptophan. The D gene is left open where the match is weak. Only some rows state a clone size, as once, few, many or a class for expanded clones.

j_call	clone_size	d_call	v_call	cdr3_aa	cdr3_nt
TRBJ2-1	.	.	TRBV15	CATSGDNRLLYNEQFF	TGTGCCACCAGCGGTGATAACCGACTCCTCTACAATGAGCAGTTCTTC
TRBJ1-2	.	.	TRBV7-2	CASSFPMGGPGGYTF	TGTGCCAGCAGCTTCCCAATGGGAGGCCCAGGGGGCTACACCTTC
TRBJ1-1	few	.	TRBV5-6	CASSLYGVTEAFF	TGTGCCAGCAGCTTGTATGGAGTCACTGAAGCTTTCTTT
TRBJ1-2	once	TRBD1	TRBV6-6	CASSLTGAEGSYGYTF	TGTGCCAGCAGCTTGACAGGGGCTGAGGGAAGCTATGGCTACACCTTC
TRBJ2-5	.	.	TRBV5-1	CASSLTGDQETQYF	TGCGCCAGCAGCTTGACGGGGGACCAAGAGACCCAGTACTTC
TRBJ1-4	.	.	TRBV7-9	CASRVATNEKLFF	TGTGCCAGCCGGGTTGCAACTAATGAAAAACTGTTTTTT
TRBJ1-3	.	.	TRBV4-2	CASSIRGAGAFSGNTIYF	TGTGCCAGCAGTATCCGGGGCGCAGGGGCCTTCTCTGGAAACACCATATATTTT
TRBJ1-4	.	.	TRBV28	CASRSRRQGREKLFF	TGTGCCAGCAGATCCCGGAGGCAGGGGCGTGAAAAACTGTTTTTT
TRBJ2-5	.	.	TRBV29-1	CSVDYPQETQYF	TGCAGCGTTGACTACCCCCAAGAGACCCAGTACTTC
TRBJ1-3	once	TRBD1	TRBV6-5	CASSYLGQGANTIYF	TGTGCCAGCAGTTACCTTGGACAGGGGGCGAACACCATATATTTT
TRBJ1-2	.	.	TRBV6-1	CASSEVGLGYGYTF	TGTGCCAGCAGTGAAGTCGGACTAGGCTATGGCTACACCTTC
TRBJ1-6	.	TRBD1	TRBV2	CASSRTGGDNSPLHF	TGTGCCAGCAGCCGGACAGGGGGCGACAATTCACCCCTCCACTTT
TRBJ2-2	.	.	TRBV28	CASSFLWATGELFF	TGTGCCAGCAGTTTTTTATGGGCTACCGGGGAGCTGTTTTTT
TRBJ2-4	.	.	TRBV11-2	CASSLDGRLAKNIQYF	TGTGCCAGCAGCTTAGATGGCAGGCTAGCCAAAAACATTCAGTACTTC
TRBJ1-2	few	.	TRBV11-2	CASSLDTGGVGYTF	TGTGCCAGCAGCTTAGACACTGGAGGAGTTGGCTACACCTTC
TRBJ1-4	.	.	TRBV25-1	CASSELTEPEKLFF	TGTGCCAGCAGTGAATTGACAGAACCTGAAAAACTGTTTTTT
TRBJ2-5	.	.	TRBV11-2	CASSPSPEGIETQYF	TGTGCCAGCAGCCCCTCCCCGGAGGGGATTGAGACCCAGTACTTC
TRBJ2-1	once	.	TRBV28	CASSRGWYNEQFF	TGTGCCAGCAGCCGCGGTTGGTACAATGAGCAGTTCTTC
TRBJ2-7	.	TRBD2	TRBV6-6	CASSYSSSGSYEQYF	TGTGCCAGCAGTTACTCCTCTAGCGGGAGCTACGAGCAGTACTTC
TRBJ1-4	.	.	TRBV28	CASSRRGGPNEKLFF	TGTGCCAGCAGTCGGAGGGGCGGACCTAATGAAAAACTGTTTTTT